This TCR beta chain was sequenced for a study of OX40 agonist ivuxolimab in advanced cancers. Assay used: immunoSEQ multiplex PCR; TCRdb lists only in-frame clones, some missing. The sample includes 65,000 to 80,000 clones, about 80% seen only once; the top ten take around 0.49%. The sample here was CD4+ or CD8+ T cells sorted from blood, taken in a trial of the OX40 agonist ivuxolimab. This clonotype was obtained from an adult with an advanced solid tumor such as melanoma, head and neck, liver or kidney cancer.

The CDR3, as DNA: TGTGCCAGTAGTATAGTAGGTCATCATGACTCACCCCTCCACTTT. This sequence encodes CASSIVGHHDSPLHF. The chain employs TRBV19 and TRBJ1-6; D is ambiguous. V was trimmed by 1 base and J by 10 bases, leaving 14 bases between them. The CDR3 length is 15 residues. Germline-derived CDR1 and CDR2 are LNHDA and SQIVND (reference sequence).